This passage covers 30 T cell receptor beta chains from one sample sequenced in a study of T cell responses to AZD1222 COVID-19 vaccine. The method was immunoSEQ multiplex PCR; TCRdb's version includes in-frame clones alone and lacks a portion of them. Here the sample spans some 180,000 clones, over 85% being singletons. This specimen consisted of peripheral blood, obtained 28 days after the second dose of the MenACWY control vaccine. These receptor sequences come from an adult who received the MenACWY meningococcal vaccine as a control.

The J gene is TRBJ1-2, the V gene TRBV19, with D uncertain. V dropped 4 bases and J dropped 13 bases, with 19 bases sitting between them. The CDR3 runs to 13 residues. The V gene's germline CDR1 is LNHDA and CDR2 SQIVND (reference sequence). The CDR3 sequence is CASSTYSPLSVTF. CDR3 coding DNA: TGTGCCAGTAGTACTTATTCCCCCCTCTCGGTCACCTTC.

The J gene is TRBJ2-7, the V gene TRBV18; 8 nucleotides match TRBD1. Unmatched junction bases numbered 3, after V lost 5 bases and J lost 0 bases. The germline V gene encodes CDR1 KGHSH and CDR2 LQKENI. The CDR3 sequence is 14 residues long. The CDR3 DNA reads TGTGCCAGCTCATCTGGACAGGGCTCCTACGAGCAGTACTTC. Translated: CASSSGQGSYEQYF.

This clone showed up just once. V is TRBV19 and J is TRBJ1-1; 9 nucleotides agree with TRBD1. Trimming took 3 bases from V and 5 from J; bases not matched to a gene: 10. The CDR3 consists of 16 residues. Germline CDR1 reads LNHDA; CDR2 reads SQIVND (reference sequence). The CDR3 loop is CASSIPGQGIGTEAFF. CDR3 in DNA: TGTGCCAGTAGTATCCCAGGACAGGGGATTGGGACTGAAGCTTTCTTT. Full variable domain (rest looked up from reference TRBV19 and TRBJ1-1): DGGITQSPKYLFRKEGQNVTLSCEQNLNHDAMYWYRQDPGQGLRLIYYSQIVNDFQKGDIAEGYSVSREKKESFPLTVTSAQKNPTAFYLCASSIPGQGIGTEAFFGQGTRLTVV.

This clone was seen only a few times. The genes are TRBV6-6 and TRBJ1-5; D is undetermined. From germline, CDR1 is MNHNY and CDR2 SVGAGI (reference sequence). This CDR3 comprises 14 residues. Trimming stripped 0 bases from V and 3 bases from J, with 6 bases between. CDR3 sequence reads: CASSYSGSNQPQHF. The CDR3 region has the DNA TGTGCCAGCAGTTACTCGGGCTCCAATCAGCCCCAGCATTTT.

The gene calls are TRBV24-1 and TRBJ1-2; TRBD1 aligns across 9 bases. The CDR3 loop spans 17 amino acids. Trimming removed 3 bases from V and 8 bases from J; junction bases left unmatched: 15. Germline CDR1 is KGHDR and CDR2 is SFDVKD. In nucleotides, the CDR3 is TGTGCCACCAGTGATCCTCACCCAAACAGGGGGCCGGACGGCTACACCTTC. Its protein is CATSDPHPNRGPDGYTF.

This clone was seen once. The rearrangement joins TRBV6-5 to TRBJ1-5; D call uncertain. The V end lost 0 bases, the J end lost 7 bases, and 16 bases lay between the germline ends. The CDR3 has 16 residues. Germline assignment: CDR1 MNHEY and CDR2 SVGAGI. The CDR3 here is CASSYSPPGVGQPQHF. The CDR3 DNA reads TGTGCCAGCAGTTACTCCCCCCCGGGCGTGGGGCAGCCCCAGCATTTT.

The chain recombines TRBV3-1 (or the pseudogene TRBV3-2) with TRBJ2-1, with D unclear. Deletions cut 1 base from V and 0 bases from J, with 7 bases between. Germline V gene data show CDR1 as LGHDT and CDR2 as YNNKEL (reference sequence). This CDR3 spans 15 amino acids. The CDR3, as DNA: TGTGCCAGCAGCCAAGGAGGTAGCTCCTACAATGAGCAGTTCTTC. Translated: CASSQGGSSYNEQFF.

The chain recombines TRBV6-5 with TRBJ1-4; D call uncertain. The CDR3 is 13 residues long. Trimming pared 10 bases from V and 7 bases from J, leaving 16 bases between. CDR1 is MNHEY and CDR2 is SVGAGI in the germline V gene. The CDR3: CATSLTAIEKLFF. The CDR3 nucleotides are TGTGCCACCTCTCTAACAGCTATTGAAAAACTGTTTTTT.

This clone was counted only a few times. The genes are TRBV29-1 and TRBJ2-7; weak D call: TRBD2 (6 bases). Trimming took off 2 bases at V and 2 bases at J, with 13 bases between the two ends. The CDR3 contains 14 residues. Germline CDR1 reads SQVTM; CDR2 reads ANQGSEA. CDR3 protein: CSVELRGRTYEQYF. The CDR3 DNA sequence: TGCAGCGTTGAATTGCGGGGCCGTACCTACGAGCAGTACTTC.

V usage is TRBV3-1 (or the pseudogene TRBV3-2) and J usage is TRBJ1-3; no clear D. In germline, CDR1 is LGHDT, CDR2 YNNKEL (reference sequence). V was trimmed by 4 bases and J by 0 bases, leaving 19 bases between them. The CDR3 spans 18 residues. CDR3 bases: TGTGCCAGCAGCCCGGAGAGGAAGACACCATACTCTGGAAACACCATATATTTT. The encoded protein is CASSPERKTPYSGNTIYF.

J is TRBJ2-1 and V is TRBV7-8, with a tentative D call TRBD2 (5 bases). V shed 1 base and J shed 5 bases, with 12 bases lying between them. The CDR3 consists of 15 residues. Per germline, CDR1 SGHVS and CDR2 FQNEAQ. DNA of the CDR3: TGTGCCAGCAGCTTAGTTATAGCGCGTCACAATGAGCAGTTCTTC. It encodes CASSLVIARHNEQFF.

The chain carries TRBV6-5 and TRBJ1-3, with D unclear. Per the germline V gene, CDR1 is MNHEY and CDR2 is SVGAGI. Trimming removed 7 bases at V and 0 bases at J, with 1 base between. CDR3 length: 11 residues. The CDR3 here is CASISGNTIYF. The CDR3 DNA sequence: TGTGCCAGCATCTCTGGAAACACCATATATTTT.

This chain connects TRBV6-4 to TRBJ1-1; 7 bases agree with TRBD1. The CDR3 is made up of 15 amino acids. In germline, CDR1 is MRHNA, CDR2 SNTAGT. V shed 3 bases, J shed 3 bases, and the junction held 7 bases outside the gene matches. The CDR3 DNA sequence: TGTGCCAGCAGTGAAACAGGGGATGGGTACACTGAAGCTTTCTTT. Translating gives CASSETGDGYTEAFF.

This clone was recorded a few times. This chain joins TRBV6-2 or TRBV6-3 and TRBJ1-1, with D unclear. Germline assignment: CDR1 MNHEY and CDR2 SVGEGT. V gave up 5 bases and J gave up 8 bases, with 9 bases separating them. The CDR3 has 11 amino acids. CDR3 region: CASSVALEAFF. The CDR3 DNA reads TGTGCCAGCAGTGTGGCCCTGGAAGCTTTCTTT.

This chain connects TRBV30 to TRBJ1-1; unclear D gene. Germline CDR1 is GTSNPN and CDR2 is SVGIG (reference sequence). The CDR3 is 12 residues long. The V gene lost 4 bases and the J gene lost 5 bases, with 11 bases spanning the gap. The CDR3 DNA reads TGTGCCTGGAAGAAGACCGGGACTGAAGCTTTCTTT. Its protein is CAWKKTGTEAFF.

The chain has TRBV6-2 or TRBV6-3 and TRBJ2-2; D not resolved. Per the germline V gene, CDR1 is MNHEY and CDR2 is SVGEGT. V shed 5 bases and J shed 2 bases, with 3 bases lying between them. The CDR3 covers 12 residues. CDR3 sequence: CASSRNTGELFF. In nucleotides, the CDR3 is TGTGCCAGCAGTCGAAACACCGGGGAGCTGTTTTTT.

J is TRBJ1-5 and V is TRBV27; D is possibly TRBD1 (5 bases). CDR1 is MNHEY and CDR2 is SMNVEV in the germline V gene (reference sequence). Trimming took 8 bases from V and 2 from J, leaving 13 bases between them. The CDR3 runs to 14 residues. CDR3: CASAPGGGNQPQHF. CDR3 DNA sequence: TGTGCCAGCGCTCCGGGGGGTGGCAATCAGCCCCAGCATTTT.

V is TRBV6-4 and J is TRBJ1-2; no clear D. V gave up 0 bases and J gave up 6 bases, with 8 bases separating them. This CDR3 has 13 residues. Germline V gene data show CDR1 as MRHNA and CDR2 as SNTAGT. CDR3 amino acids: CASSDSGGNGYTF. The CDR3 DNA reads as TGTGCCAGCAGTGACTCAGGAGGGAATGGCTACACCTTC.

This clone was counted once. The CDR3 sequence: CASSYSVAGVKEQYF. Here the CDR3 DNA reads TGTGCCAGCAGTTACTCTGTGGCGGGAGTGAAGGAGCAGTACTTC. The chain links TRBV6-6 to TRBJ2-7; TRBD2 aligns across 7 bases. V lost 0 bases and J lost 7; bases outside the gene matches: 9. This CDR3 spans 15 amino acids. In germline, CDR1 is MNHNY, CDR2 SVGAGI (reference sequence).

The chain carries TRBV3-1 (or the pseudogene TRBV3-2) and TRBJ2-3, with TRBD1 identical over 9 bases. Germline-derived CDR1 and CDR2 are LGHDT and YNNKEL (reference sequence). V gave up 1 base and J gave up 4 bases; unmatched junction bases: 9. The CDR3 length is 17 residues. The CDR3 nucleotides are TGTGCCAGCAGCCAAGCAACGGGACAGGGTTTTGCAGATACGCAGTATTTT. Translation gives CASSQATGQGFADTQYF.

The CDR3 here is CASSLRGISTYEQYF. The CDR3 nucleotides are TGTGCCAGCAGTCTCAGGGGGATATCGACCTACGAGCAGTACTTC. The chain uses TRBV27 and TRBJ2-7; 7 bases match TRBD1. After removal of 5 bases from V and 2 bases from J, the junction contained 9 bases not matched to a gene. CDR1 is MNHEY and CDR2 is SMNVEV in the germline V gene (reference sequence). The CDR3 is 15 amino acids.

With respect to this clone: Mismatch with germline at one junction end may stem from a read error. CDR3 nucleotides: TGCGCCAGCAGGGAGTTAGAGGTTGGGGGGCCGTCGACCGGGGAGCTGTTTTTT. Translation gives CASRELEVGGPSTGELFF. The J gene is TRBJ2-2, the V gene TRBV10-1; D is perhaps TRBD1 or TRBD2 (6 bases each). Germline V CDR1 and CDR2: WNHNN, SYGVQD (reference sequence). The CDR3 covers 18 residues.

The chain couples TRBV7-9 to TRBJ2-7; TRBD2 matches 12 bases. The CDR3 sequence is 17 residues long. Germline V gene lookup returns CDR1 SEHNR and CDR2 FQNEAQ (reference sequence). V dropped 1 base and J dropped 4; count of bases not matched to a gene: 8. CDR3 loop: CASSLEASGRAEYEQYF. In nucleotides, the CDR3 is TGTGCCAGCAGCTTAGAGGCTAGCGGGAGGGCTGAGTACGAGCAGTACTTC.

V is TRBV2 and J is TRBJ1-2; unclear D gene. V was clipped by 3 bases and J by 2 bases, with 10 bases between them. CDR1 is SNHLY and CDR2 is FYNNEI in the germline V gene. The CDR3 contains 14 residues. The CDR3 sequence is CASSENRANYGYTF. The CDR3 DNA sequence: TGTGCCAGCAGTGAGAACAGAGCCAACTATGGCTACACCTTC.

CDR3 sequence (DNA): TGTGCCAGCAGACTACCGGGGTACTTCGGTGAAGCTTTCTTT. Amino acids: CASRLPGYFGEAFF. The rearrangement uses TRBV7-9 and TRBJ1-1; no clear D. Deletions cut 6 bases from V and 7 bases from J, with 18 bases between. The CDR3 is made up of 14 amino acids. CDR1 is SEHNR and CDR2 is FQNEAQ in the germline V gene (reference sequence).

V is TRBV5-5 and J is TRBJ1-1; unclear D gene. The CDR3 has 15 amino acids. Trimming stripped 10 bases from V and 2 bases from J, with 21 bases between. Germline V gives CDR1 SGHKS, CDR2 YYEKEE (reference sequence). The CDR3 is CAFTLFPETNTEAFF. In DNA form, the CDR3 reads TGTGCCTTTACGTTGTTCCCAGAGACCAACACTGAAGCTTTCTTT.

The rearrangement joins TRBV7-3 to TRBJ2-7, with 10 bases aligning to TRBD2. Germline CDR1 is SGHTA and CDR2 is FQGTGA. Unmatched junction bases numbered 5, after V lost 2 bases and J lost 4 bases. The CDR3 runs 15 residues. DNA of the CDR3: TGTGCCAGCAGCTTACGCACTAGCGGGGATTACGAGCAGTACTTC. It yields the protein CASSLRTSGDYEQYF. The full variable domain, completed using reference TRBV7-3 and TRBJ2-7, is GAGVSQTPSNKVTEKGKYVELRCDPISGHTALYWYRQSLGQGPEFLIYFQGTGAADDSGLPNDRFFAVRPEGSVSTLKIQRTERGDSAVYLCASSLRTSGDYEQYFGPGTRLTVT.

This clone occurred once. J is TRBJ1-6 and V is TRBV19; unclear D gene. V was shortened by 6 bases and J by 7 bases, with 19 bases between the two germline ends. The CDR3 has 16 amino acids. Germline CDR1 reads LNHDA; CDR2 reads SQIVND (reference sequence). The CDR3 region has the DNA TGTGCCAGTAGCCCAAACCGGGCCTCGCCGAATTCACCCCTCCACTTT. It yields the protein CASSPNRASPNSPLHF. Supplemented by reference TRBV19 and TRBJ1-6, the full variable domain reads DGGITQSPKYLFRKEGQNVTLSCEQNLNHDAMYWYRQDPGQGLRLIYYSQIVNDFQKGDIAEGYSVSREKKESFPLTVTSAQKNPTAFYLCASSPNRASPNSPLHFGNGTRLTVT.

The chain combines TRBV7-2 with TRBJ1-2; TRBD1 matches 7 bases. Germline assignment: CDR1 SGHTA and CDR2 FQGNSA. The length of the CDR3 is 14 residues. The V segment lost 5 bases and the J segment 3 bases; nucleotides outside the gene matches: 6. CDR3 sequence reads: CASSKTGIDYGYTF. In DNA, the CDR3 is TGTGCCAGCAGCAAGACAGGGATAGACTATGGCTACACCTTC.

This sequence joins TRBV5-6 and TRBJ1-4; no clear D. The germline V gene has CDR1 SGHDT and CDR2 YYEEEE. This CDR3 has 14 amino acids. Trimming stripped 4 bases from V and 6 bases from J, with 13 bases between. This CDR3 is CASSRGRQDEKLFF. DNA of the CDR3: TGTGCCAGCAGCCGAGGCAGACAAGATGAAAAACTGTTTTTT.